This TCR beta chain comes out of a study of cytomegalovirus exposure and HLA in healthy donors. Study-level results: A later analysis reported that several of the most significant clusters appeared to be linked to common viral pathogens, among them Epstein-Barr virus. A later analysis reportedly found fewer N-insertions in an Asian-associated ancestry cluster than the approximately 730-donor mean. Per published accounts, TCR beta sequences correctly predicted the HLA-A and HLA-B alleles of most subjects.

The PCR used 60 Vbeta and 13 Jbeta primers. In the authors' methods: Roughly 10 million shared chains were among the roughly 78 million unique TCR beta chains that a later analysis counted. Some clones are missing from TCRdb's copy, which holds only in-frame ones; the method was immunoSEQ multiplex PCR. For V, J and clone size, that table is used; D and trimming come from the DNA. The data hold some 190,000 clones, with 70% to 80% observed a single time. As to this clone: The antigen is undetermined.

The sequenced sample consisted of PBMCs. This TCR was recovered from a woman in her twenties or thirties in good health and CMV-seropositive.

The CDR3, as DNA: TGTGCCAGCAGTGAGCCTACTAGGCGTCGATACAATGAGCAGTTCTTC. It specifies CASSEPTRRRYNEQFF. V is TRBV6-1 and J is TRBJ2-1; TRBD2 is a possible D gene (5 bases). This CDR3 is built from 16 residues. The germline V gene encodes CDR1 MNHNS and CDR2 SASEGT. Trimming took off 3 bases at V and 4 bases at J, with 16 bases between the two ends.